Reported below is one TCR beta chain. The CDR3 loop spans 17 amino acids. This entry comes from a study of beta chain features in type 1 diabetes. Reverse transcription of all isolated RNA meant that expressed TCRB transcripts were sequenced. Assay used: immunoSEQ multiplex PCR; TCRdb lists only in-frame clones, some missing. The profile covers approximately 200,000 clones, with 9.6% appearing a single time and around 0.037% taken by the ten largest. The clonotype originates from a woman between 18 and 30 years old in good health. The sequencing sample was made of naive CD4+ T cells from blood. V gene TRBV21-1 combines with J gene TRBJ2-5; the table's D call, TRBD1, was not checked against the DNA. TRBV21-1 is designated a pseudogene. The CDR3 DNA follows: TGTGCCAGCAGCAAAGCTTGTCCAGGGGAAGGTAAAGAGACCCAGTACTTC. This codes for CASSKACPGEGKETQYF.